This T cell receptor beta chain was identified in a study of post-analysis software for immune sequencing data. Overall study context: Recorded subtypes: relapsing-remitting, secondary progressive, progressive-relapsing; some patients unannotated. Findings and caveats of the study: There was significantly lower normalized Chao1 diversity in multiple sclerosis patients than in controls. Clustering by F measure revealed strong co-clustering among samples prepared together in one batch. TRBV5-6, TRBV5-1 and TRBV20-1 were among 4 or 5 TRBV segments more frequent in patients than controls.

With 4 bases removed from V and 5 bases from J, the gap between germline ends came to 16 bases. The CDR3 spans 15 residues. Germline lookup yields CDR1 SGHAT and CDR2 FQNNGV. The table lists this clonotype with a count of one. What it binds is not known. Carried by the TCR beta cDNA libraries were unique molecular identifiers. Around 460,000 cDNA molecules came from around 1 to 10 million T cells. From the PCR reads, TCRdb called clonotypes with MiXCR, one entry per CDR3 protein. Of about 500,000 distinct CDR3 sequences listed, less than 45% are singletons. The chain combines TRBV11-2 with TRBJ2-3; either TRBD1 or TRBD2 may supply D (6 bases each). Sequencing input: blood. The origin of this receptor is a girl aged 10 to 17 with multiple sclerosis. This CDR3 is CASSSAGGGRDTQYF. DNA for the CDR3: TGTGCCAGCAGCTCAGCAGGAGGGGGTCGAGATACGCAGTATTTT.